A single TCR beta chain is shown here with its context. The record originates from a study of blood T cell repertoires in COVID-19. In the study overall: The study drew acute and convalescent COVID-19 samples from the United States, Italy and Spain.

TCRdb's copy holds only in-frame clones and misses some; the assay was immunoSEQ multiplex PCR. This sample yields some 200,000 clones, of which more than 75% are seen a single time; around 5.7% belongs to the top ten. This CDR3 is 18 amino acids long. Germline V gives CDR1 WNHNN, CDR2 SYGVQD (reference sequence). Trimming cost V 6 bases and J 0 bases, with 20 bases left between them. The TCR originated in a man older than 75 with acute or convalescent COVID-19. Material for sequencing was peripheral blood. The chain is built from TRBV10-1 and TRBJ2-2, with D maybe TRBD1 (6 bases). This CDR3 reads CASSPGHLPGPNTGELFF. The CDR3 DNA reads as TGCGCCAGCAGCCCGGGACACCTGCCCGGACCGAACACCGGGGAGCTGTTTTTT.